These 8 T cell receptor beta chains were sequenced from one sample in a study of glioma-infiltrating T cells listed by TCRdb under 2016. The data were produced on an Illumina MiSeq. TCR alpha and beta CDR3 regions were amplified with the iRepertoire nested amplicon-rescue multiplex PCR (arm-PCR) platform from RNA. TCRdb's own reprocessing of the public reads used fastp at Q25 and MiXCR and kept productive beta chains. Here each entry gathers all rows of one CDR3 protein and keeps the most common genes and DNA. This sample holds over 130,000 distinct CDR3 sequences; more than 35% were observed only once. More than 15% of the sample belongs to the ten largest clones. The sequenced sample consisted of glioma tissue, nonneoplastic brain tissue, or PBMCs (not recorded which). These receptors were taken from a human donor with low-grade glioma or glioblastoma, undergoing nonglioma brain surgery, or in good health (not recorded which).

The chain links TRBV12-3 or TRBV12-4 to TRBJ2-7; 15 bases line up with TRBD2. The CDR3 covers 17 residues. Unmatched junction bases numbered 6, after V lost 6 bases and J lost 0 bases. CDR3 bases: TGTGCCAGCAGCCTCGGACTAGCGGGGGGGATCTCCTACGAGCAGTACTTC. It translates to CASSLGLAGGISYEQYF.

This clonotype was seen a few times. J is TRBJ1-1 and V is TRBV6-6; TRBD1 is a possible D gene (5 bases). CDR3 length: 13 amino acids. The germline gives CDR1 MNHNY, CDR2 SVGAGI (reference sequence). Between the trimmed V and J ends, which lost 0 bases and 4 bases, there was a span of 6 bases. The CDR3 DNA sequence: TGTGCCAGCAGTTACTCAGGGGCCACTGAAGCTTTCTTT. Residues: CASSYSGATEAFF.

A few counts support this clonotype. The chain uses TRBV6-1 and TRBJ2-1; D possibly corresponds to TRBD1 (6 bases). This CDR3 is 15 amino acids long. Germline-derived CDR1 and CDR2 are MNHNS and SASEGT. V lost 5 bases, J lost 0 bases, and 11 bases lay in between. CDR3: CASSSPTGSYNEQFF. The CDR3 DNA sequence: TGTGCCAGCAGTTCCCCGACAGGCTCCTACAATGAGCAGTTCTTC.

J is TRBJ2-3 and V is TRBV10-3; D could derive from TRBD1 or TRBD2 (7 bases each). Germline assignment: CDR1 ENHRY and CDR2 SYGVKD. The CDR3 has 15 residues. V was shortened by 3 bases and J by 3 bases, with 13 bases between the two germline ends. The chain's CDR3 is CAISDWQGGTDTQYF. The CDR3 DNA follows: TGTGCCATCAGTGATTGGCAGGGGGGGACAGATACGCAGTATTTT.

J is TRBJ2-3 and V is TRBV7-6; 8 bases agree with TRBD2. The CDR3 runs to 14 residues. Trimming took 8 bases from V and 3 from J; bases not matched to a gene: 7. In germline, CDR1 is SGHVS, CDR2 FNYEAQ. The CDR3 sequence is CASFSGIGTDTQYF. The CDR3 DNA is TGTGCCAGCTTTAGCGGGATTGGTACAGATACGCAGTATTTT.

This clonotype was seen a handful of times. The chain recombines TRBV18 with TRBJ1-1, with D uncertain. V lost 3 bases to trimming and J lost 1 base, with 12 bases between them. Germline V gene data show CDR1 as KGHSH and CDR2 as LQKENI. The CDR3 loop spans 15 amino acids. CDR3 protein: CASSPREGSNTEAFF. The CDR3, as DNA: TGTGCCAGCTCACCCCGTGAAGGATCGAACACTGAAGCTTTCTTT. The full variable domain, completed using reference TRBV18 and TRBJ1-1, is NAGVMQNPRHLVRRRGQEARLRCSPMKGHSHVYWYRQLPEEGLKFMVYLQKENIIDESGMPKERFSAEFPKEGPSILRIQQVVRGDSAAYFCASSPREGSNTEAFFGQGTRLTVV.

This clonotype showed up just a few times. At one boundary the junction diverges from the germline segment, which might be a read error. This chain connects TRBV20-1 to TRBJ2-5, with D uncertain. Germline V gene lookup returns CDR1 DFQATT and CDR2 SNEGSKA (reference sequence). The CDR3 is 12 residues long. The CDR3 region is CSAPASAETHYF. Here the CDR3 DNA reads TGCAGTGCTCCAGCATCGGCGGAGACCCATTACTTC.

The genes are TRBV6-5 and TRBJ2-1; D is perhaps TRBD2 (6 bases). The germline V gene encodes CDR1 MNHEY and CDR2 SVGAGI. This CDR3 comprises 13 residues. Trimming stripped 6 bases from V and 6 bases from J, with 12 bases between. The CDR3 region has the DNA TGTGCCAGCAGCCCCCGGGAGACCAATGAGCAGTTCTTC. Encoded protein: CASSPRETNEQFF.